Sequencing of this T cell receptor (beta chain) was carried out in a study of T cell responses to AZD1222 COVID-19 vaccine. Findings and limits, study-wide: Among spike-specific TCRs, nearly half reportedly target unmutated variant regions. White British people made up most donors, females outnumbered males, and clonal diversity was possibly underestimated.

As for this clone: Its target is unknown.

TCRdb's table, derived via immunoSEQ multiplex PCR, lists solely in-frame clones and lacks some. The repertoire holds more than 85,000 clones, with 87% as singletons. The TCR was taken from an adult who received the AZD1222 COVID-19 vaccine. The material sequenced was peripheral blood, taken 28 days after the second AZD1222 dose.

CDR3 sequence reads: CASSAIRGDTQYF. CDR3 bases: TGTGCCAGCAGCGCCATTCGCGGGGATACGCAGTATTTT. The chain has TRBV9 and TRBJ2-3; D might be TRBD2 (5 bases). The CDR3 contains 13 residues. V shed 3 bases and J shed 6 bases, with 11 bases lying between them. Germline-derived CDR1 and CDR2 are SGDLS and YYNGEE.